The next 14 T cell receptor beta chains were all read from a single sample in a study of blood T cell repertoires in COVID-19. Sequencing used immunoSEQ multiplex PCR; TCRdb keeps in-frame clones, though not all of them. The repertoire holds around 160,000 clones, with about 86% as singletons. The sample comprised peripheral blood. These receptors were taken from a woman older than 75 with acute or convalescent COVID-19.

This rearrangement joins TRBV27 to TRBJ2-3, with D possibly TRBD2 on 6 matching bases. Germline values: CDR1 MNHEY, CDR2 SMNVEV (reference sequence). The CDR3 loop spans 13 amino acids. The V end was cut by 10 bases, the J end by 6 bases, with 17 bases between. The CDR3 reads CATAGPLVDTQYF. In nucleotides, the CDR3 is TGTGCCACTGCGGGGCCCCTCGTCGATACGCAGTATTTT.

The gene calls are TRBV28 and TRBJ1-1; possible D gene TRBD1, 5 bases. CDR1 is MDHEN and CDR2 is SYDVKM in the germline V gene. CDR3 length: 11 amino acids. Between the trimmed V and J ends, which lost 4 bases and 11 bases, there was a span of 11 bases. Here the CDR3 reads CASSSLRGAFF. The CDR3 region has the DNA TGTGCCAGCAGTTCTCTCCGGGGGGCTTTCTTT.

This clone was found a few times. The V and J genes are TRBV7-9 and TRBJ1-3; D uncertain. The CDR3 is 14 residues long. V lost 5 bases, J lost 3 bases, and 11 bases lay in between. The germline V gene has CDR1 SEHNR and CDR2 FQNEAQ (reference sequence). The CDR3 sequence: CASSPNVLGNTIYF. The CDR3 nucleotides are TGTGCCAGCAGCCCCAACGTACTTGGAAACACCATATATTTT. The whole variable domain, remainder taken from reference TRBV7-9 and TRBJ1-3, is DTGVSQNPRHKITKRGQNVTFRCDPISEHNRLYWYRQTLGQGPEFLTYFQNEAQLEKSRLLSDRFSAERPKGSFSTLEIQRTEQGDSAMYLCASSPNVLGNTIYFGEGSWLTVV.

The J gene is TRBJ1-5, the V gene TRBV7-9; no definite D call. The CDR3 has 13 amino acids. Per germline, CDR1 SEHNR and CDR2 FQNEAQ (reference sequence). The ends were cut back, 3 bases at V and 9 bases at J, with 12 bases in the middle. For the CDR3, the DNA is TGTGCCAGCAGCTTTACTCCCTTTCCGCCCCAGCATTTT. This sequence encodes CASSFTPFPPQHF.

The CDR3 loop reads CASSPRSGNNEQFF. In DNA, the CDR3 is TGTGCCAGCAGTCCTCGTTCGGGTAACAATGAGCAGTTCTTC. The rearrangement uses TRBV6-4 and TRBJ2-1; D is unresolved. This CDR3 comprises 14 residues. V lost 5 bases and J lost 5, with 13 bases in between. CDR1 is MRHNA and CDR2 is SNTAGT in the germline V gene.

The chain carries TRBV7-9 and TRBJ1-1; 9 positions match TRBD1. This CDR3 is 15 amino acids long. Germline loops: CDR1 SEHNR, CDR2 FQNEAQ (reference sequence). With 6 bases clipped from V and 5 bases from J, the junction kept 10 bases outside the gene matches. The CDR3 coding sequence is TGTGCCAGCAGGTTTTCTACAGGGGGCTCGACTGAAGCTTTCTTT. Encoded protein: CASRFSTGGSTEAFF.

The chain uses TRBV7-2 and TRBJ2-3; possibly TRBD2 for D (5 bases). The germline CDR1 and CDR2 sequences are SGHTA and FQGNSA. V lost 5 bases and J 6 bases, leaving 15 bases between the germline ends. The CDR3 has 14 residues. The DNA for the CDR3 is TGTGCCAGCAGCCCATTAGCGAGTAGCGATACGCAGTATTTT. It codes for CASSPLASSDTQYF.

V is TRBV6-1 and J is TRBJ1-2, with 7 nucleotides matching TRBD1. Germline values: CDR1 MNHNS, CDR2 SASEGT. The junction had 8 bases not matched to a gene; V was cut back by 2 bases and J by 8 bases. The CDR3 is 14 residues long. The CDR3 DNA follows: TGTGCCAGCAGTGAATTCCCCACAGGGGAAGGCTACACCTTC. It is translated as CASSEFPTGEGYTF.

This clone was seen only a few times. The chain uses TRBV19 and TRBJ1-5, with 7 bases matching TRBD1. Trimming cost V 6 bases and J 4 bases; bases outside gene matches: 12. Germline CDR1 is LNHDA and CDR2 is SQIVND (reference sequence). The CDR3 is 16 residues long. Here the CDR3 reads CASSLRQGDWNQPQHF. CDR3 nucleotide sequence: TGTGCCAGTAGCCTTAGACAGGGCGATTGGAATCAGCCCCAGCATTTT.

In this sample, this clone turned up a few times. The rearrangement joins TRBV7-2 to TRBJ2-1, with TRBD1 identical over 8 bases. The CDR3 has 16 amino acids. Trimming took 3 bases from V and 1 from J; bases not matched to a gene: 5. Per the germline V gene, CDR1 is SGHTA and CDR2 is FQGNSA. The CDR3 sequence: CASSFDRGISYNEQFF. The CDR3 region has the DNA TGTGCCAGCAGCTTCGACAGGGGAATTTCCTACAATGAGCAGTTCTTC.

This clone has just one count. The chain is built from TRBV19 and TRBJ1-2; D gene uncertain. Trimming took 6 bases from V and 0 from J, leaving 11 bases between them. The CDR3 has 14 residues. CDR1 and CDR2 from the germline V gene are LNHDA and SQIVND (reference sequence). The CDR3 coding sequence is TGTGCCAGTAGGGGAGAGTTACCTAACTATGGCTACACCTTC. It is translated as CASRGELPNYGYTF.

V usage is TRBV27 and J usage is TRBJ2-3, with D possibly TRBD1 on 5 matching bases. V dropped 8 bases and J dropped 4 bases, with 22 bases sitting between them. There are 16 residues in the CDR3. The germline CDR1 and CDR2 sequences are MNHEY and SMNVEV (reference sequence). CDR3 nucleotide sequence: TGTGCCAGCGGAATAAACCCAGGGATCCCGCCAGATACGCAGTATTTT. It translates to CASGINPGIPPDTQYF.

V gene TRBV29-1 combines with J gene TRBJ2-3; a weak D match, TRBD2 (6 bases). The ends were cut back, 6 bases at V and 0 bases at J, with 13 bases in the middle. Germline-derived CDR1 and CDR2 are SQVTM and ANQGSEA. This CDR3 contains 14 residues. CDR3 in amino acids: CSVRGGLSTDTQYF. Here the CDR3 DNA reads TGCAGCGTCAGAGGAGGGCTGAGCACAGATACGCAGTATTTT.

The rearrangement joins TRBV5-1 to TRBJ2-1; TRBD2 agrees at 13 bases. J gave up 0 bases and V 1 base, and 7 bases lay outside the gene matches. Germline assignment: CDR1 SGHRS and CDR2 YFSETQ. The CDR3 consists of 19 residues. The CDR3 spells CASSLTTSGRVSSYNEQFF. The CDR3 DNA follows: TGCGCCAGCAGCTTGACTACTAGCGGGAGGGTAAGCTCCTACAATGAGCAGTTCTTC.